Below are 5 T cell receptor beta chains sequenced from a single sample in a study of shared clonotypes between healthy human individuals. The assay was immunoSEQ multiplex PCR, and TCRdb's table has in-frame clones only and misses some. This table holds hundreds of thousands of clones, around 73% found once. The sequenced material came from memory CD4+ T cells sorted from blood. Subset denoted: CD45RA-negative fraction. These receptors were obtained from a woman aged 25 to 39 in good health.

This rearrangement joins TRBV11-2 to TRBJ2-7; D may be TRBD2 (6 bases). CDR3 length: 13 residues. Trimming removed 3 bases from V and 7 bases from J, with 13 bases in between. The germline CDR1 and CDR2 sequences are SGHAT and FQNNGV. CDR3 bases: TGTGCCAGCAGCTTGGGACTCGAAGGGGAGCAGTACTTC. It translates to CASSLGLEGEQYF.

Notes on this clone: A junction boundary mismatches the germline segment, possibly from a read error. This chain links TRBV27 with TRBJ2-7; D unresolved. Germline V lookup: CDR1 MNHEY, CDR2 SMNVEV (reference sequence). The CDR3 has 13 amino acids. As DNA, the CDR3 is TGTGCCAGCAGTTTATCCCGGCGCCCTCGCAGTCGTTTC. Translating it yields CASSLSRRPRSRF.

This chain joins TRBV2 and TRBJ2-7; no clear D. V dropped 6 bases and J dropped 2 bases, with 8 bases sitting between them. This CDR3 is 12 amino acids long. CDR1 and CDR2 from the germline V gene are SNHLY and FYNNEI. CDR3 amino acids: CASREWTYEQYF. The DNA of the CDR3 is TGTGCCAGCAGGGAGTGGACCTACGAGCAGTACTTC.

This clone was counted a few times. The genes are TRBV19 and TRBJ1-4; 9 bases line up with TRBD1. The ends lost 9 bases at V and 6 bases at J; junction bases unmatched: 11. The germline V gene has CDR1 LNHDA and CDR2 SQIVND (reference sequence). The CDR3 length is 15 residues. CDR3 sequence reads: CARKQPGQGDEKLFF. CDR3 nucleotide sequence: TGTGCCAGAAAGCAACCGGGACAGGGCGATGAAAAACTGTTTTTT.

Details on this clone: This same CDR3 is encoded by further DNA sequences in the sample. This chain uses TRBV5-1 with TRBJ2-5; TRBD1 matches at 9 bases. The CDR3 contains 13 residues. Germline trimming cut 3 bases from V and 5 bases from J; bases unmatched to any gene: 2. Germline values: CDR1 SGHRS, CDR2 YFSETQ. This CDR3 is CASSYGQGETQYF. Here the CDR3 DNA reads TGCGCCAGCAGCTATGGACAGGGGGAGACCCAGTACTTC. Drawing the rest from reference TRBV5-1 and TRBJ2-5, the complete variable domain is KAGVTQTPRYLIKTRGQQVTLSCSPISGHRSVSWYQQTPGQGLQFLFEYFSETQRNKGNFPGRFSGRQFSNSRSEMNVSTLELGDSALYLCASSYGQGETQYFGPGTRLLVL.